These 27 T cell receptor beta chains share one sample of origin, sequenced in a study of HIV-infected patients and healthy controls. About 480 ng RNA was reverse transcribed with alpha and beta constant-region primers. Using multiplexing indices, alpha and beta chain libraries were generated apart by chain-specific third strand synthesis. One entry per CDR3 protein results from TCRdb running MiXCR on the 5' RACE reads. This table holds under 20,000 distinct CDR3 sequences, about 5% found once. The repertoire came from unfractionated whole blood and reflected all unsorted peripheral T cells. Sequencing was carried out using blood. The receptors come from an adult in good health.

This clonotype was seen at least ten times. The V gene is TRBV11-2, the J gene TRBJ1-2; TRBD1 might be the D (6 bases). Germline CDR1 reads SGHAT; CDR2 reads FQNNGV. CDR3 length: 15 amino acids. V was clipped by 0 bases and J by 1 base, with 9 bases between them. CDR3 protein: CASSLDPDSNYGYTF. DNA for the CDR3: TGTGCCAGCAGCTTAGATCCGGACAGTAACTATGGCTACACCTTC.

V gene TRBV4-3 combines with J gene TRBJ2-3, with TRBD2 identical over 12 bases. Germline V gives CDR1 LGHNA, CDR2 YSLEER. The CDR3 sequence is 15 residues long. With 4 bases clipped from V and 3 bases from J, the junction kept 2 bases outside the gene matches. Here the CDR3 reads CASSRLAGVTDTQYF. The CDR3, as DNA: TGCGCCAGCAGCCGACTAGCGGGGGTAACAGATACGCAGTATTTT.

This clonotype was seen ten or more times. The chain combines TRBV5-4 with TRBJ2-5; TRBD2 agrees at 10 bases. The CDR3 extends over 14 amino acids. In germline, CDR1 is SGHNT, CDR2 YYREEE (reference sequence). V trimming: 7 bases; J trimming: 2 bases; junction bases outside the gene matches: 5. CDR3 loop: CASFLAGAQETQYF. CDR3 DNA sequence: TGTGCCAGCTTTCTAGCGGGGGCTCAAGAGACCCAGTACTTC.

This clonotype is labeled as medium-sized (0.01 to 0.1%). The chain has TRBV7-2 and TRBJ2-1; TRBD2 matches 8 bases. The V and J ends lost 5 bases and 0 bases, in that order; junction bases with no gene match: 6. Germline CDR1 and CDR2: SGHTA and FQGNSA. The CDR3 is 16 amino acids. CDR3 coding DNA: TGTGCCAGCAGCGTACTAAGCGGGGGCTCCTACAATGAGCAGTTCTTC. Translating gives CASSVLSGGSYNEQFF.

This clonotype occurred many times. V is TRBV12-3 or TRBV12-4 and J is TRBJ1-1; possibly TRBD1 for D (6 bases). This CDR3 has 14 amino acids. Trimming cost V 5 bases and J 1 base, with 11 bases left between them. CDR3 region: CASSRGLGNTEAFF. The CDR3 coding sequence is TGTGCCAGCAGTCGGGGGCTGGGGAACACTGAAGCTTTCTTT.

This clonotype was seen at least ten times. This chain links TRBV12-3 or TRBV12-4 with TRBJ2-1, with D perhaps TRBD2 (7 bases). The CDR3 covers 16 residues. Trimming left V 6 bases short and J 0 bases short, with 15 bases between. The DNA of the CDR3 is TGTGCCAGCAGCCCGCTAGCGGACAGCTCCTACAATGAGCAGTTCTTC. It specifies CASSPLADSSYNEQFF.

By share of the sample, this clonotype is medium-sized (0.01 to 0.1%). The genes are TRBV11-2 and TRBJ2-3, with 8 bases fitting TRBD2. The V gene's germline CDR1 is SGHAT and CDR2 FQNNGV. This CDR3 region has 14 residues. The V and J ends lost 3 bases and 4 bases, in that order; junction bases with no gene match: 3. The CDR3 protein is CASSFQRGSDTQYF. CDR3 DNA sequence: TGTGCCAGCAGCTTTCAGCGGGGGTCAGATACGCAGTATTTT.

This clonotype is medium-sized in the sample. The rearrangement uses TRBV5-1 and TRBJ2-1; TRBD1 or TRBD2 may be the D gene (5 bases each). Looked up from germline, CDR1 is SGHRS and CDR2 is YFSETQ. This CDR3 spans 14 amino acids. The V end was cut by 2 bases, the J end by 8 bases, with 14 bases between. The CDR3 nucleotides read TGCGCCAGCAGCTTCAGAAAAAGGGACGATGAGCAGTTCTTC. Translation: CASSFRKRDDEQFF.

This clonotype was observed at least ten times. The chain carries TRBV4-2 and TRBJ2-3; tentative D call: TRBD2 (7 bases). The germline CDR1 and CDR2 sequences are LGHNA and YNFKEQ. CDR3 length: 17 residues. V lost 0 bases, J lost 4 bases, and 17 bases lay in between. CDR3 nucleotide sequence: TGTGCCAGCAGCCAAGATCCGGTCGGGGGGCCGGCAGATACGCAGTATTTT. Translated: CASSQDPVGGPADTQYF.

This clonotype was seen ten or more times. The chain employs TRBV14 and TRBJ2-1; 13 bases line up with TRBD2. Germline values: CDR1 SGHDN, CDR2 FVKESK. This CDR3 region has 16 residues. The ends lost 4 bases at V and 6 bases at J; junction bases unmatched: 6. CDR3: CASSRIRLAGGNEQFF. CDR3 nucleotide sequence: TGTGCCAGCAGCCGCATAAGACTAGCGGGGGGCAATGAGCAGTTCTTC.

By its share, this clonotype is medium-sized. V gene TRBV7-2 combines with J gene TRBJ2-3, with 10 bases identical to TRBD2. There are 16 residues in the CDR3. V lost 4 bases, J lost 1 base, and 5 bases stayed unmatched. Germline CDR1 is SGHTA and CDR2 is FQGNSA. The CDR3 coding sequence is TGTGCCAGCAGCTCCGCTAGCGGGAGTCGCACAGATACGCAGTATTTT. It encodes CASSSASGSRTDTQYF.

This clonotype was seen repeatedly, ten times or more. The chain employs TRBV11-2 and TRBJ1-4; D unresolved. This CDR3 spans 16 amino acids. V lost 1 base, J lost 8 bases, and 17 bases lay in between. Germline CDR1 and CDR2: SGHAT and FQNNGV. This CDR3 reads CASSLVVGGEGEKLFF. Here the CDR3 DNA reads TGTGCCAGCAGCTTAGTAGTTGGCGGGGAAGGGGAAAAACTGTTTTTT.

This clonotype was counted ten times or more. V and J are TRBV7-8 and TRBJ2-5; possible D gene TRBD1, 6 bases. This CDR3 contains 14 residues. CDR1 and CDR2 (germline): SGHVS, FQNEAQ. The germline V and J ends were trimmed by 5 bases and 2 bases, with 12 bases remaining between them. CDR3 DNA sequence: TGTGCCAGCAGCACCCGGACAGTTCAAGAGACCCAGTACTTC. The encoded protein is CASSTRTVQETQYF.

Ten or more counts support this clonotype. This chain joins TRBV20-1 and TRBJ1-5, with D possibly TRBD1 on 5 matching bases. The CDR3 totals 16 residues. V was shortened by 2 bases and J by 5 bases, with 19 bases between the two germline ends. Germline-derived CDR1 and CDR2 are DFQATT and SNEGSKA (reference sequence). The CDR3: CSARQNGDSLYQPQHF. The DNA of the CDR3 is TGCAGTGCTAGACAGAATGGGGACTCTCTCTATCAGCCCCAGCATTTT.

This clonotype was seen many times. The chain links TRBV5-1 to TRBJ2-7; perhaps D is TRBD1 or TRBD2 (5 bases each). V gave up 3 bases and J gave up 9 bases, with 19 bases separating them. CDR1 is SGHRS, CDR2 YFSETQ, per germline. The CDR3 has 14 residues. The CDR3 is CASSSGTRYEWQYF. The CDR3 region has the DNA TGCGCCAGCAGCTCCGGGACCAGGTACGAGTGGCAGTACTTC.

This clonotype was detected many times. V usage is TRBV12-3 or TRBV12-4 and J usage is TRBJ2-5; the match to TRBD1 covers 7 bases. This CDR3 is 14 amino acids long. V lost 5 bases, J lost 1 base, and 4 bases stayed unmatched. CDR3 amino acids: CASSPRTGQETQYF. The DNA of the CDR3 is TGTGCCAGCAGTCCTCGGACAGGCCAAGAGACCCAGTACTTC.

This clonotype was recorded a few times. The chain recombines TRBV5-4 with TRBJ2-5; 9 nucleotides align to TRBD1. CDR1 is SGHNT, CDR2 YYREEE, per germline (reference sequence). The CDR3 contains 15 residues. V dropped 3 bases and J dropped 5; count of bases not matched to a gene: 8. The CDR3 DNA reads TGTGCCAGCAGCTCGCAGGACAGGGGAAGGGAGACCCAGTACTTC. This codes for CASSSQDRGRETQYF. Full variable domain (rest looked up from reference TRBV5-4 and TRBJ2-5): ETGVTQSPTHLIKTRGQQVTLRCSSQSGHNTVSWYQQALGQGPQFIFQYYREEENGRGNFPPRFSGLQFPNYSSELNVNALELDDSALYLCASSSQDRGRETQYFGPGTRLLVL.

The sample holds many counts of this clonotype. The rearrangement joins TRBV9 to TRBJ1-1; TRBD1 aligns across 8 bases. Losses at the gene ends were 0 bases for V and 10 bases for J; bases not matched to a gene: 8. Germline V gene sequence: CDR1 SGDLS, CDR2 YYNGEE. CDR3 length: 14 residues. The CDR3 sequence is CASSVGGTGVGAFF. Here the CDR3 DNA reads TGTGCCAGCAGCGTAGGGGGGACAGGAGTAGGAGCTTTCTTT.

This clonotype qualifies as medium-sized. The gene calls are TRBV5-6 and TRBJ1-2; 7 bases are a match to TRBD1. Germline CDR1 SGHDT, CDR2 YYEEEE. The CDR3 loop spans 13 amino acids. V lost 4 bases to trimming and J lost 2 bases; unmatched junction nucleotides: 2. The CDR3 loop is CASSPDRNYGYTF. The CDR3 DNA sequence: TGTGCCAGCAGCCCGGACAGGAACTATGGCTACACCTTC.

This clonotype was seen ten or more times. The rearrangement joins TRBV11-2 to TRBJ2-7; no reliable D call. The CDR3 has 13 residues. CDR1 is SGHAT, CDR2 FQNNGV, per germline. The V and J ends lost 4 bases and 3 bases respectively, with 10 bases between them. The CDR3 is CASSSTPVYEQYF. DNA of the CDR3: TGTGCCAGCAGCTCAACCCCCGTCTACGAGCAGTACTTC. Using reference TRBV11-2 and TRBJ2-7 for the parts outside the CDR3, the full variable domain is EAGVAQSPRYKIIEKRQSVAFWCNPISGHATLYWYQQILGQGPKLLIQFQNNGVVDDSQLPKDRFSAERLKGVDSTLKIQPAKLEDSAVYLCASSSTPVYEQYFGPGTRLTVT.

This clonotype was counted ten times or more. V is TRBV12-3 or TRBV12-4 and J is TRBJ1-2; 7 positions match TRBD1. V dropped 3 bases and J dropped 4; count of bases not matched to a gene: 5. This CDR3 has 14 amino acids. The CDR3 region is CASSFIGTAYGYTF. DNA for the CDR3: TGTGCCAGCAGTTTCATTGGGACAGCCTATGGCTACACCTTC.

The rearrangement uses TRBV5-1 and TRBJ1-4; D is ambiguous. V was trimmed by 4 bases and J by 7 bases, leaving 17 bases between them. Germline-derived CDR1 and CDR2 are SGHRS and YFSETQ. This CDR3 has 15 amino acids. CDR3 amino acids: CASSTSGGPSEKLFF. The DNA for the CDR3 is TGCGCCAGCAGCACCTCGGGAGGGCCGAGTGAAAAACTGTTTTTT.

The sample holds a few counts of this clonotype. CDR3 loop: CASSVGRPDYGYTF. The CDR3 DNA reads as TGTGCCAGCAGCGTCGGACGGCCTGACTATGGCTACACCTTC. The rearrangement joins TRBV7-9 to TRBJ1-2; D gene unclear. The V gene lost 5 bases and the J gene lost 3 bases, with 13 bases spanning the gap. Germline V gene lookup returns CDR1 SEHNR and CDR2 FQNEAQ (reference sequence). The CDR3 sequence is 14 residues long.

This clonotype has only a few counts. CDR3 in amino acids: CASSLGLAGGPSSYNEQFF. The CDR3 DNA reads as TGTGCCAGCAGCTTAGGACTAGCGGGGGGGCCCAGCTCCTACAATGAGCAGTTCTTC. The chain employs TRBV7-8 and TRBJ2-1; 14 bases fit TRBD2. The CDR3 has 19 amino acids. With 1 base clipped from V and 0 bases from J, the junction kept 5 bases outside the gene matches. Germline CDR1 reads SGHVS; CDR2 reads FQNEAQ.

This clonotype came up many times. This chain uses TRBV12-3 or TRBV12-4 with TRBJ1-1; the D gene is possibly TRBD1 (5 bases). V was trimmed by 7 bases and J by 4 bases, leaving 43 bases between them. The CDR3 loop spans 23 amino acids. The CDR3 sequence is CASTPPSIKDLVGGRGRGTEAFF. In nucleotides, the CDR3 is TGTGCCAGCACTCCCCCTTCGATTAAAGATTTGGTTGGGGGGAGGGGTAGAGGCACTGAAGCTTTCTTT.

At least ten counts were recorded for this clonotype. The chain uses TRBV21-1 and TRBJ2-3; TRBD2 was called by the table and not checked on the DNA. TRBV21-1 has pseudogene status. This CDR3 has 13 residues. CDR3 DNA: TGTGCCAGTCTTAGCGGGGGGGCAGATACGCAGTATTTT. Its protein is CASLSGGADTQYF.

This clonotype was detected many times. V and J are TRBV28 and TRBJ2-6; tentative D call: TRBD1 (6 bases). The germline gives CDR1 MDHEN, CDR2 SYDVKM. The V end lost 6 bases, the J end lost 1 base, and 13 bases lay between the germline ends. This CDR3 comprises 16 residues. The CDR3 reads CASSNAQGSGANVLTF. CDR3 sequence (DNA): TGTGCCAGCAGCAACGCACAGGGTTCTGGGGCCAACGTCCTGACTTTC.